These 10 T cell receptor beta chains share one sample of origin, sequenced in a study of blood T cell repertoires in COVID-19. Using immunoSEQ multiplex PCR, the repertoire was profiled, and TCRdb retains in-frame clones only, with some absent. The data show 300,000 to 400,000 clones, with roughly 90% seen just once and under 4% held by the top ten. Sequencing input: peripheral blood. The source of these receptors is a woman in her twenties or thirties with COVID-19, enrolled during active disease.

This rearrangement joins TRBV5-1 to TRBJ2-3, with 7 nucleotides matching TRBD2. The V and J ends lost 3 bases and 6 bases, in that order; junction bases with no gene match: 10. CDR1 is SGHRS and CDR2 is YFSETQ in the germline V gene. CDR3 size: 15 residues. CDR3 DNA: TGCGCCAGCAGCTGGGGAGCGGGGTTAAGGGATACGCAGTATTTT. It encodes CASSWGAGLRDTQYF.

The rearrangement links TRBV28 to TRBJ1-2, with D perhaps TRBD1 (6 bases). The V gene lost 10 bases and the J gene lost 2 bases, with 14 bases spanning the gap. The germline V gene has CDR1 MDHEN and CDR2 SYDVKM. This CDR3 has 13 residues. The CDR3: CATAGGQNYGYTF. The CDR3, as DNA: TGTGCCACCGCCGGGGGGCAAAACTATGGCTACACCTTC.

In this sample, this clone turned up once. V is TRBV29-1 and J is TRBJ2-1, with 8 nucleotides matching TRBD1. The germline V gene encodes CDR1 SQVTM and CDR2 ANQGSEA. Trimming took 7 bases from V and 6 from J; bases not matched to a gene: 8. This CDR3 region has 13 residues. CDR3 sequence reads: CSAVRGLTNEQFF. The DNA for the CDR3 is TGCAGCGCCGTCAGGGGGCTGACCAATGAGCAGTTCTTC.

This clone was seen a few times. CDR3 nucleotides: TGCGCCAGCAGCCCTATGGGACTTCAAGAGACCCAGTACTTC. Its protein is CASSPMGLQETQYF. V and J are TRBV5-1 and TRBJ2-5, with a tentative D call TRBD2 (6 bases). There are 14 residues in the CDR3. Trimming removed 4 bases from V and 2 bases from J, with 12 bases in between. Germline CDR1 SGHRS, CDR2 YFSETQ.

The V call is TRBV27, the J call TRBJ2-5; D is undetermined. The V gene's germline CDR1 is MNHEY and CDR2 SMNVEV (reference sequence). The CDR3 totals 14 residues. Trimming cost V 6 bases and J 3 bases, with 14 bases left between them. CDR3 in amino acids: CASSHQPREETQYF. DNA for the CDR3: TGTGCCAGCAGCCACCAACCTCGGGAAGAGACCCAGTACTTC.

The rearrangement joins TRBV6-5 to TRBJ2-3, with a possible D match to TRBD1 (6 bases). The CDR3 has 15 residues. The V end lost 7 bases, the J end lost 0 bases, and 14 bases lay between the germline ends. Germline CDR1 reads MNHEY; CDR2 reads SVGAGI. The CDR3 region is CASNGGLDSTDTQYF. CDR3 in DNA: TGTGCCAGCAATGGGGGCTTGGATAGCACAGATACGCAGTATTTT.

V and J are TRBV11-2 and TRBJ2-2; D is perhaps TRBD1 (6 bases). V was shortened by 5 bases and J by 5 bases, with 21 bases between the two germline ends. This CDR3 contains 17 residues. Germline CDR1 is SGHAT and CDR2 is FQNNGV. The CDR3 reads CASSPLQGYRGTGELFF. The CDR3 nucleotides read TGTGCCAGCAGCCCGCTACAGGGCTACCGGGGTACCGGGGAGCTGTTTTTT.

The gene calls are TRBV28 and TRBJ1-4; TRBD1 aligns across 7 bases. The CDR3 is 12 residues long. V lost 6 bases to trimming and J lost 14 bases; unmatched junction nucleotides: 9. Germline assignment: CDR1 MDHEN and CDR2 SYDVKM. The CDR3 nucleotides read TGTGCCAGCAGCTGGGGACAGCCGAGTCTGTTTTTT. This codes for CASSWGQPSLFF.

The rearrangement uses TRBV27 and TRBJ2-7; 13 bases match TRBD2. Germline CDR1 and CDR2: MNHEY and SMNVEV (reference sequence). The V and J ends lost 4 bases and 4 bases, in that order; junction bases with no gene match: 7. The CDR3 length is 16 residues. Written as DNA, the CDR3 is TGTGCCAGCAGTTCATGGACTAGCGGGGGTGGGTACGAGCAGTACTTC. The encoded protein is CASSSWTSGGGYEQYF.

The gene calls are TRBV12-3 or TRBV12-4 and TRBJ1-2, with no clear D. Trimming left V 5 bases short and J 7 bases short, with 8 bases between. CDR3 length: 11 amino acids. The CDR3, as DNA: TGTGCCAGCAGTCCCGGGGTTGGCTACACCTTC. Its protein product is CASSPGVGYTF.